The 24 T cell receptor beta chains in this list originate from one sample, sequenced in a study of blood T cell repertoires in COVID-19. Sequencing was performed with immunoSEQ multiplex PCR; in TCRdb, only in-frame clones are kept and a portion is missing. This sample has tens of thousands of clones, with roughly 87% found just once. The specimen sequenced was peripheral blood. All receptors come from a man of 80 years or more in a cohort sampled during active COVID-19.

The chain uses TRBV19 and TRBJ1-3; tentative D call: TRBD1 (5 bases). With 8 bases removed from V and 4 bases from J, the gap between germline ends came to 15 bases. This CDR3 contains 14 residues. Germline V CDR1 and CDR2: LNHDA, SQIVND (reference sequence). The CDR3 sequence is CASRDGGAGNTIYF. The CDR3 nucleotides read TGTGCCAGTCGAGATGGAGGGGCCGGAAACACCATATATTTT.

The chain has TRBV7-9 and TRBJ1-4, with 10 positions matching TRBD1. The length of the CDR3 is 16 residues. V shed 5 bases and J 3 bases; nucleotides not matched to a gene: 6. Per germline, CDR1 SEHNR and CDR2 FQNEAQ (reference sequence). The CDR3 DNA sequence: TGTGCCAGCAGCATGGACAGGGGGGGAGCTAATGAAAAACTGTTTTTT. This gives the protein CASSMDRGGANEKLFF. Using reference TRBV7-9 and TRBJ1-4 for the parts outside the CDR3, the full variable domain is DTGVSQNPRHKITKRGQNVTFRCDPISEHNRLYWYRQTLGQGPEFLTYFQNEAQLEKSRLLSDRFSAERPKGSFSTLEIQRTEQGDSAMYLCASSMDRGGANEKLFFGSGTQLSVL.

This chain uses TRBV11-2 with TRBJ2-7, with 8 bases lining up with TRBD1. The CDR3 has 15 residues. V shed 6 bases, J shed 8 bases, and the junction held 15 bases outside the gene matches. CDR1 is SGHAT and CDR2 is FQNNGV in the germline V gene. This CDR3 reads CASRGLGQGALKQYF. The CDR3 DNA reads TGTGCCAGCAGGGGCCTGGGGCAGGGGGCGCTGAAGCAGTACTTC.

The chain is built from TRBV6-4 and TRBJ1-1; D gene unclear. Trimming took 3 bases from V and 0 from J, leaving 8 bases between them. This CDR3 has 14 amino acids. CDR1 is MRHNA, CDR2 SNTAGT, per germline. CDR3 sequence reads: CASSESGVNTEAFF. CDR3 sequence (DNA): TGTGCCAGCAGTGAATCGGGAGTGAACACTGAAGCTTTCTTT.

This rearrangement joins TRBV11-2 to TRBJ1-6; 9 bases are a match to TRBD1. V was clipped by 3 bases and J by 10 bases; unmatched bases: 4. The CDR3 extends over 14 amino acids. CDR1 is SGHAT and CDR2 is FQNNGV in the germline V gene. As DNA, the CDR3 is TGTGCCAGCAGCTTCCGGGACAGGGTCTCACCCCTCCACTTT. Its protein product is CASSFRDRVSPLHF.

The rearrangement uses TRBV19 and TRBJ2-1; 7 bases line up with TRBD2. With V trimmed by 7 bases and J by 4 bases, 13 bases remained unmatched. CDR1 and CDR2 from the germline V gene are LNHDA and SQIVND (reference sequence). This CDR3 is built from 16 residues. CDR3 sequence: CASTNPQRGLYNEQFF. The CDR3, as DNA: TGTGCCAGTACCAACCCCCAGCGGGGATTATACAATGAGCAGTTCTTC.

The CDR3 loop is CASSEDYGYTF. The CDR3 nucleotides read TGTGCCAGTAGTGAGGACTATGGCTACACCTTC. This rearrangement joins TRBV19 to TRBJ1-2; D not certain. Germline values: CDR1 LNHDA, CDR2 SQIVND (reference sequence). The CDR3 runs to 11 residues. V shed 5 bases and J shed 3 bases, with 4 bases lying between them.

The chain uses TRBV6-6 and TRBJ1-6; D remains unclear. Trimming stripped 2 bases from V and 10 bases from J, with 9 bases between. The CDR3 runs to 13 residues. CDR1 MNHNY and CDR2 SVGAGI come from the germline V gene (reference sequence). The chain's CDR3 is CASSYERESPLHF. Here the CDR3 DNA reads TGTGCCAGCAGTTACGAGAGGGAATCACCCCTCCACTTT.

The CDR3 region is CASSLIQGFTTGELFF. The CDR3 DNA follows: TGTGCCAGCAGCTTAATCCAGGGGTTTACCACCGGGGAGCTGTTTTTT. The chain combines TRBV7-8 with TRBJ2-2, with a tentative D call TRBD1 (6 bases). The CDR3 is made up of 16 amino acids. Germline-derived CDR1 and CDR2 are SGHVS and FQNEAQ. The V end was cut by 2 bases, the J end by 4 bases, with 14 bases between.

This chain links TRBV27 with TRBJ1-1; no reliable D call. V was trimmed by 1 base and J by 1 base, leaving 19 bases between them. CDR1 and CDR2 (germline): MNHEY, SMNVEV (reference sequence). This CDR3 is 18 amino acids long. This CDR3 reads CASSLWSDSAQANTEAFF. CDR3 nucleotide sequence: TGTGCCAGCAGTTTATGGAGTGATTCGGCACAAGCGAACACTGAAGCTTTCTTT.

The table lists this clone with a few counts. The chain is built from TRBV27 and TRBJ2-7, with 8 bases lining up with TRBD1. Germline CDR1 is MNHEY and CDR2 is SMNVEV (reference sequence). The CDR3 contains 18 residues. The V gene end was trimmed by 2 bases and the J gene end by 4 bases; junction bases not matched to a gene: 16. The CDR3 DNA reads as TGTGCCAGCAGTTTAAAATTACCGGGACAGGCGGTTGGATACGAGCAGTACTTC. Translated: CASSLKLPGQAVGYEQYF.

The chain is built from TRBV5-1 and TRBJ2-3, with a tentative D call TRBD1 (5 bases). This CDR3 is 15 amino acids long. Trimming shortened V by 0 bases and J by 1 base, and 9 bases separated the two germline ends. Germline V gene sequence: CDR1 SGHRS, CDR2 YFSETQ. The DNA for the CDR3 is TGCGCCAGCAGCTTGGCTGGGGCCCGCACAGATACGCAGTATTTT. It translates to CASSLAGARTDTQYF.

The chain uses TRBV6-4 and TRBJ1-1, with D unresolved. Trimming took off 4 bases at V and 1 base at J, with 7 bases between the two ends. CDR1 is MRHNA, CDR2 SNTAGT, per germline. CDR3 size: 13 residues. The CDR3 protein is CASSGEANTEAFF. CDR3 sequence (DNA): TGTGCCAGCAGTGGTGAGGCGAACACTGAAGCTTTCTTT.

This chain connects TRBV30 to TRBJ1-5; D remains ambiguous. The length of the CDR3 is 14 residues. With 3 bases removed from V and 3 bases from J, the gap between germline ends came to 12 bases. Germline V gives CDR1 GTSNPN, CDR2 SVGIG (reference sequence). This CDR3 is CAWSLGSTNQPQHF. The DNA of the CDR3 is TGTGCCTGGAGCCTGGGGAGCACCAATCAGCCCCAGCATTTT.

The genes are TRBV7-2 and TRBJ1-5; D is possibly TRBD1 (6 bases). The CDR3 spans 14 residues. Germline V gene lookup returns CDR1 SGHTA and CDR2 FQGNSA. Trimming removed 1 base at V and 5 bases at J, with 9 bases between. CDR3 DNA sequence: TGTGCCAGCAGCTTAGAAGGGGGTCATCAGCCCCAGCATTTT. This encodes CASSLEGGHQPQHF.

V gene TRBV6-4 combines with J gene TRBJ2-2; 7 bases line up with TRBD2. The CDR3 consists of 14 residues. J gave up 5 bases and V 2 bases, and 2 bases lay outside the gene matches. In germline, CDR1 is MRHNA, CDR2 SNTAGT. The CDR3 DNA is TGTGCCAGCAGTGACGGGACTACAACCGGGGAGCTGTTTTTT. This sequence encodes CASSDGTTTGELFF.

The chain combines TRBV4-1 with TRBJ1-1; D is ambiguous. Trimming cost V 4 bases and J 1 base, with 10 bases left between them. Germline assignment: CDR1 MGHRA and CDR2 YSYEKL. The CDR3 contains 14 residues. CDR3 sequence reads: CASSREAWNTEAFF. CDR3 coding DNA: TGCGCCAGCAGCCGCGAGGCGTGGAACACTGAAGCTTTCTTT.

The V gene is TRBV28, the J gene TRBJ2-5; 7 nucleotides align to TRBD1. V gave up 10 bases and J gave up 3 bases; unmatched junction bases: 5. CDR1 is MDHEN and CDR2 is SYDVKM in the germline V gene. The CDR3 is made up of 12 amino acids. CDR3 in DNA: TGTGCCAACAGGGGACAGAAAGAGACCCAGTACTTC. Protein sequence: CANRGQKETQYF.

The CDR3 spells CASSIGWSGSYEQYF. CDR3 bases: TGTGCCAGTAGTATAGGCTGGTCGGGCTCCTACGAGCAGTACTTC. The chain combines TRBV19 with TRBJ2-7; D is unresolved. Germline loops: CDR1 LNHDA, CDR2 SQIVND (reference sequence). The CDR3 has 15 residues. The ends were cut back, 1 base at V and 0 bases at J, with 10 bases in the middle. The variable domain in full, completed from reference TRBV19 and TRBJ2-7, reads DGGITQSPKYLFRKEGQNVTLSCEQNLNHDAMYWYRQDPGQGLRLIYYSQIVNDFQKGDIAEGYSVSREKKESFPLTVTSAQKNPTAFYLCASSIGWSGSYEQYFGPGTRLTVT.

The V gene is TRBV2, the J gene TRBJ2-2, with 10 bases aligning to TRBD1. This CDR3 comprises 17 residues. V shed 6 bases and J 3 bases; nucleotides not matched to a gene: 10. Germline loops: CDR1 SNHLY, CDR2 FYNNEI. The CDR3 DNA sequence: TGTGCCAGCAGAGAGACAGGGGGCCTTGTCTACACCGGGGAGCTGTTTTTT. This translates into CASRETGGLVYTGELFF.

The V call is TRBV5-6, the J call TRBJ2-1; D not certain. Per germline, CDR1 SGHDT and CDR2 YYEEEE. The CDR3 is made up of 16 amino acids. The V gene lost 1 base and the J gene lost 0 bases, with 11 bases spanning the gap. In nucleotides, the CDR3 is TGTGCCAGCAGCTTGCCCGGGTTGAGCTCCTACAATGAGCAGTTCTTC. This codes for CASSLPGLSSYNEQFF.

CDR3 DNA: TGTGCCAGCAGGGGACTAGCGGCCACCTACAATGAGCAGTTCTTC. It specifies CASRGLAATYNEQFF. The V and J genes are TRBV6-5 and TRBJ2-1; 11 nucleotides agree with TRBD2. The J segment lost 2 bases and the V segment lost 6 bases, leaving 3 bases of the junction unmatched. This CDR3 contains 15 residues. The germline V gene encodes CDR1 MNHEY and CDR2 SVGAGI.

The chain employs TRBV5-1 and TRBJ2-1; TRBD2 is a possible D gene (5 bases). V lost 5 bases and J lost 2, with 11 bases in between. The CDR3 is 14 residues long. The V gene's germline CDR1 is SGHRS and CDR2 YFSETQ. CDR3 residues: CASRRLPAYNEQFF. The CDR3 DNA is TGCGCCAGCAGGAGACTACCGGCCTACAATGAGCAGTTCTTC.

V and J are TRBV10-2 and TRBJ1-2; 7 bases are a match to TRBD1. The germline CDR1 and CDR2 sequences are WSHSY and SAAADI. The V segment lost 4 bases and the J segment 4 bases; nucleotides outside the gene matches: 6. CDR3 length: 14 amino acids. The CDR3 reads CASSATGFIYGYTF. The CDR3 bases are TGCGCCAGCAGTGCGACAGGGTTTATCTATGGCTACACCTTC.